These T cell receptor beta chains were read from a single sample in a study of blood T cell repertoires in COVID-19. TCRdb's copy holds only in-frame clones and misses some; the assay was immunoSEQ multiplex PCR. The repertoire holds nearly 350,000 clones, with about 90% as singletons. The specimen was PBMCs or T cells enriched from blood (not recorded which). Source of these receptors: a woman aged 25 to 39 who had recovered from COVID-19. The CDR3 runs from the conserved cysteine through the conserved F or W. Fields, in order: J gene, CDR3 length, D gene, V gene, clone size, CDR3 DNA, CDR3 protein. The D gene is left open where the match is weak. Size is omitted from some rows. Given values are once, few, many or a class for expanded clones.

>TRBJ2-3|13|TRBD2|TRBV10-2|NA
TGCGCCAGCAACCAGCGGGACACAGATACGCAGTATTTT
CASNQRDTDTQYF
>TRBJ2-3|17|TRBD1|TRBV27|NA
TGTGCCAGCAGTTTATTGGGGACAGGGGGCTTAGCAGATACGCAGTATTTT
CASSLLGTGGLADTQYF
>TRBJ2-7|14|NA|TRBV6-5|once
TGTGCCAGCAGTCCCAGTCAGGGGTCGGGCGAGCAGTACTTC
CASSPSQGSGEQYF
>TRBJ2-7|13|NA|TRBV6-5|NA
TGTGCCAGCAGCCTCACAGAAAATTACGAGCAGTACTTC
CASSLTENYEQYF
>TRBJ2-7|17|TRBD2|TRBV30|NA
TGTGCCTGGAGTGTATTTTCTCGTCCTAGCGGCGGCTTATCGCAGTACTTC
CAWSVFSRPSGGLSQYF
>TRBJ1-1|11|NA|TRBV20-1|NA
TGCACCGCGGCAGTCCACACTGAAGCTTTCTTT
CTAAVHTEAFF
>TRBJ2-5|18|TRBD2|TRBV7-2|NA
TGTGCCAGCAGCATCTGGACTAGCGGGGGGGGGCTCCAAGAGACCCAGTACTTC
CASSIWTSGGGLQETQYF
>TRBJ2-7|13|TRBD1|TRBV14|NA
TGTGCCAGCAGCTTGAGACAGGGTCCCGAGCAGTACTTC
CASSLRQGPEQYF
>TRBJ2-7|14|TRBD1|TRBV5-5|NA
TGTGCCAGCAGCTCGGACAGGGAATGGGGCGAGCAGTACTTC
CASSSDREWGEQYF
>TRBJ2-2|15|NA|TRBV4-3|NA
TGCGCCAGCAGCCATTTCCTAGCGAACACCGGGGAGCTGTTTTTT
CASSHFLANTGELFF
>TRBJ1-6|15|NA|TRBV7-2|NA
TGTGCCAGCAGCTTAGCAGGGGGGGTCAATTCACCCCTCCACTTT
CASSLAGGVNSPLHF
>TRBJ2-2|17|TRBD1|TRBV27|NA
TGTGCCAGCAGTTTAGGAACCGGGACAGGGAACACCGGGGAGCTGTTTTTT
CASSLGTGTGNTGELFF
>TRBJ1-5|13|TRBD1|TRBV10-3|NA
TGTGCCATCAGCGGGACAGGGAATCAGCCCCAGCATTTT
CAISGTGNQPQHF
>TRBJ1-3|16|TRBD1|TRBV5-4|NA
TGTGCCAGCAGCTTACAGGGGCGGTCCTCTGGAAACACCATATATTTT
CASSLQGRSSGNTIYF
>TRBJ1-2|15|TRBD1|TRBV14|NA
TGTGCCAGCAGCCCAAAAGGCAGGACAGGGTATGGCTACACCTTC
CASSPKGRTGYGYTF
>TRBJ1-5|16|NA|TRBV7-2|NA
TGTGCCAGCAGCTTAGTGGTAGGGGTTTCAATCCAGCCCCAGCATTTT
CASSLVVGVSIQPQHF
>TRBJ1-2|15|TRBD1|TRBV7-9|NA
TGTGCCAGCAGCCCCGGACAGGGCCGAAGTTATGGCTACACCTTC
CASSPGQGRSYGYTF
>TRBJ2-7|12|NA|TRBV7-2|NA
TGTGCCAGCAGCTTATCGGGGTACGAGCAGTACTTC
CASSLSGYEQYF
>TRBJ2-7|16|TRBD1|TRBV5-1|NA
TGCGCCAGCAGCTTGACCGGGACAGGGACATCCTACGAGCAGTACTTC
CASSLTGTGTSYEQYF
>TRBJ1-2|15|NA|TRBV7-2|NA
TGTGCCAGCAGCTTAGCGGAGACCGCTAACTATGGCTACACCTTC
CASSLAETANYGYTF
>TRBJ2-7|15|TRBD2|TRBV30|NA
TGTGCCTGGAGTGCCATAGCGGGGGGGCCCGTCGAGCAGTACTTC
CAWSAIAGGPVEQYF
>TRBJ2-1|16|TRBD2|TRBV7-6|NA
TGTGCCAGCAGCACCACTCTAGCGGGGGGTTTCAATGAGCAGTTCTTC
CASSTTLAGGFNEQFF
>TRBJ1-4|14|TRBD1|TRBV13|NA
TGTGCCAGCAGCGGGGACAGGGGTGATGAAAAACTGTTTTTT
CASSGDRGDEKLFF
>TRBJ1-5|16|NA|TRBV28|NA
TGTGCCAGCAAGTTACAGTTTGCGGGGGAGGGTCAGCCCCAGCATTTT
CASKLQFAGEGQPQHF
>TRBJ1-2|13|TRBD1|TRBV7-9|NA
TGTGCCAGCAGCCCCGGGACAGACTATGGCTACACCTTC
CASSPGTDYGYTF
>TRBJ1-1|13|NA|TRBV7-2|NA
TGTGCCAGCAGCATGGACAGAAACACTGAAGCTTTCTTT
CASSMDRNTEAFF
>TRBJ2-3|14|NA|TRBV4-3|NA
TGCGCCAGCAGCCAAGATCGTGGGCTAGCCGCTCCCCGATTT
CASSQDRGLAAPRF
>TRBJ1-5|16|TRBD1|TRBV5-1|NA
TGCGCCAGCAGCTTGCAAGGAGGGGGCGCCGATCAGCCCCAGCATTTT
CASSLQGGGADQPQHF
>TRBJ2-7|16|NA|TRBV28|NA
TGTGCCAGCCCTCCTACGATACCGGACAGCTCCTACGAGCAGTACTTC
CASPPTIPDSSYEQYF
>TRBJ2-1|16|TRBD2|TRBV4-3|NA
TGCGCCAGCAGCCAAACTTTCACTAGCGGGGGAAGGGAGCAGTTCTTC
CASSQTFTSGGREQFF
>TRBJ1-5|15|NA|TRBV25-1|NA
TGTGCCAGCCGGGCGGCAGGGGCGGACAATCAGCCCCAGCATTTT
CASRAAGADNQPQHF
>TRBJ1-4|14|NA|TRBV10-2|NA
TGCGCCAGCAGGGTGCAGGCAACTAATGAAAAACTGTTTTTT
CASRVQATNEKLFF
>TRBJ2-7|14|NA|TRBV10-1|once
TGCGCCAGCAGTGATGGACTCATCTCCTACGAGCAGTACTTC
CASSDGLISYEQYF
>TRBJ2-4|17|TRBD1|TRBV9|NA
TGTGCCAGCAGCGTAGCTGGACAGGGGAGTCCCAAAAACATTCAGTACTTC
CASSVAGQGSPKNIQYF
>TRBJ2-3|14|NA|TRBV9|NA
TGTGCCAGCAGCGTAACTCAGGGAAAAGATACGCAGTATTTT
CASSVTQGKDTQYF
>TRBJ1-1|15|TRBD1|TRBV5-1|NA
TGCGCCAGCAGCCTCCGGACAGGGCTGGACACTGATGCTTTCTTT
CASSLRTGLDTDAFF
>TRBJ1-2|15|NA|TRBV15|NA
TGTGCCACCAGCAGAGGGGACCGGGACTTCTATGGCTACACCTTC
CATSRGDRDFYGYTF
>TRBJ2-2|16|NA|TRBV18|few
TGTGCCAGCTCACCACTACCCGACAGGCCCACCGGGGAGCTGTTTTTT
CASSPLPDRPTGELFF
>TRBJ1-2|14|TRBD1|TRBV29-1|NA
TGCAGCGTAGCCAGCACTATTACAGGGGGGGGCTACACCTTC
CSVASTITGGGYTF
>TRBJ1-4|17|TRBD1|TRBV12-5|few
TGTGCTAGTGGTTTGGTAGAGGGGGCCGCAACTAATGAAAAACTGTTTTTT
CASGLVEGAATNEKLFF
>TRBJ1-4|15|TRBD1|TRBV2|once
TGTGCCAGCAGTTTGGGGACAGGGGATGCGGAAAAACTGTTTTTT
CASSLGTGDAEKLFF
>TRBJ1-1|12|NA|TRBV2|NA
TGTGCCAGCAGTTACGGACCGGGAGAAGCTTTCTTT
CASSYGPGEAFF
>TRBJ1-2|13|TRBD1|TRBV2|NA
TGTGCCAGCAGTACACAGGGGAACTATGGCTACACCTTC
CASSTQGNYGYTF
>TRBJ2-3|14|NA|TRBV7-9|few
TGTGCCAGCAGCGTACCCCGGGGGACAGATACGCAGTATTTT
CASSVPRGTDTQYF
>TRBJ2-7|13|NA|TRBV12-3/TRBV12-4|NA
TGTGCCAGCAGCCGGCGAGAGGGGGGGGAGCAGTACTTC
CASSRREGGEQYF
>TRBJ1-3|15|NA|TRBV6-6|NA
TGTGCCACGAAAGTCGGTGCTAGCTCTGGAAACACCATATATTTT
CATKVGASSGNTIYF
>TRBJ2-3|16|TRBD2|TRBV4-2|NA
TGTGCCAGCAGCCCCCGGGGAGCGGGGGGGACAGATACGCAGTATTTT
CASSPRGAGGTDTQYF
>TRBJ1-2|13|NA|TRBV15|NA
TGTGCCACCAGCACAGGGCTGGACTATGGCTACACCTTC
CATSTGLDYGYTF
>TRBJ2-1|12|TRBD1|TRBV6-5|once
TGTGCCAGCGGGACAGGTTTGGGCGGGCAGTTCTTC
CASGTGLGGQFF
>TRBJ1-2|14|NA|TRBV30|NA
TGTGCCTGGGGGTCGACGGGGGGAAACTATGGCTACACCTTC
CAWGSTGGNYGYTF
>TRBJ2-2|17|TRBD2|TRBV20-1|few
TGCAGTGCTAGTGGACTAGCGGGGGGGCCGGTCACCGGGGAGCTGTTTTTT
CSASGLAGGPVTGELFF
>TRBJ2-7|14|TRBD1|TRBV28|once
TGTGCCAGCAGTTTACCGGGGACAGGGACCGAGCAGTACTTC
CASSLPGTGTEQYF
>TRBJ1-5|18|TRBD1|TRBV5-6|NA
TGTGCCAGCAGCTCCGGCCGGGACAGGGTCAATAGCAATCAGCCCCAGCATTTT
CASSSGRDRVNSNQPQHF
>TRBJ1-2|18|NA|TRBV11-3|NA
TGTGCCAGCAGCCTACGGTACGACGGACATCCTAAGGGGTATGGCTACACCTTC
CASSLRYDGHPKGYGYTF
>TRBJ1-6|16|NA|TRBV13|NA
TGTGCCAGCAGCTCACGACCGGGATGGGAGGATTCACCCCTCCACTTT
CASSSRPGWEDSPLHF
>TRBJ1-1|14|NA|TRBV7-2|NA
TGTGCCAGCAGCTTCCTTAGGGGTGACACTGAAGCTTTCTTT
CASSFLRGDTEAFF
>TRBJ2-2|15|TRBD1|TRBV2|NA
TGTGCCAGCAGTGGCGGGACAGGGGGCATCGGGGAGCTGTTTTTT
CASSGGTGGIGELFF